These 5 T cell receptor beta chains were all obtained from the same sample, sequenced in a study of blood T cells in healthy people across ages. For the second PCR, which ran for roughly 6 to 12 cycles, a sample-barcoded 5' primer and a J-beta primer mix were used. TCRdb redid the calling of the 5' RACE reads with MiXCR, one entry per CDR3 protein. This table holds around 1.5 million distinct CDR3 sequences, roughly 32% found once. The sample consisted of blood. The receptors were sampled from a woman aged 30 to 39 in good health.

Of note for this clonotype: This sequence may be a read error, since a much larger clone differs from it by one base. V is TRBV4-1 and J is TRBJ2-4; D might be TRBD1 or TRBD2, each matching 5 bases. The end of the DNA fits TRBJ2-5 better, so the J call may be wrong. The CDR3 sequence is 14 residues long. Looked up from germline, CDR1 is MGHRA and CDR2 is YSYEKL. CDR3 residues: CASGAQGPGETQYF. The DNA of the CDR3 is TGCGCCAGCGGCGCGCAGGGACCGGGTGAGACCCAGTACTTC.

This clonotype occurred a few times. The CDR3 bases are TGTGCCAGCGTCCCCGGCTACACCTTC. Translating gives CASVPGYTF. The chain employs TRBV6-8 and TRBJ1-2; no clear D gene. Germline CDR1 is MNHGY and CDR2 is SAAAGT. Trimming cost V 8 bases and J 8 bases, with 6 bases left between them. The CDR3 runs 9 residues.

This chain links TRBV29-1 with TRBJ2-1; 9 bases are a match to TRBD2. The V and J ends lost 7 bases and 2 bases, in that order; junction bases with no gene match: 9. The CDR3 is 15 amino acids. From germline, CDR1 is SQVTM and CDR2 ANQGSEA. This CDR3 reads CSAMTLAGAYNEQFF. The CDR3 DNA reads as TGCAGCGCTATGACTTTAGCGGGGGCCTACAATGAGCAGTTCTTC.

This clonotype occurred a few times. J is TRBJ2-3 and V is TRBV5-1; possibly TRBD1 for D (6 bases). The CDR3 runs to 14 residues. Between the trimmed V and J ends, which lost 3 bases and 2 bases, there was a span of 10 bases. Germline CDR1 and CDR2: SGHRS and YFSETQ. In DNA form, the CDR3 reads TGCGCCAGCAGCTCGGACAGCCCCACAGATACGCAGTATTTT. Protein: CASSSDSPTDTQYF. The full variable domain, completed using reference TRBV5-1 and TRBJ2-3, is KAGVTQTPRYLIKTRGQQVTLSCSPISGHRSVSWYQQTPGQGLQFLFEYFSETQRNKGNFPGRFSGRQFSNSRSEMNVSTLELGDSALYLCASSSDSPTDTQYFGPGTRLTVL.

The chain uses TRBV7-9 and TRBJ2-5, with TRBD2 identical over 11 bases. The CDR3 sequence is 17 residues long. Germline V gene data show CDR1 as SEHNR and CDR2 as FQNEAQ (reference sequence). After removal of 4 bases from V and 2 bases from J, the junction contained 9 bases not matched to a gene. This CDR3 reads CASSSSMVAGGQETQYF. In DNA, the CDR3 is TGTGCCAGCAGCTCCTCTATGGTAGCGGGAGGGCAAGAGACCCAGTACTTC. The full variable domain, rest sourced from reference TRBV7-9 and TRBJ2-5, is DTGVSQNPRHKITKRGQNVTFRCDPISEHNRLYWYRQTLGQGPEFLTYFQNEAQLEKSRLLSDRFSAERPKGSFSTLEIQRTEQGDSAMYLCASSSSMVAGGQETQYFGPGTRLLVL.